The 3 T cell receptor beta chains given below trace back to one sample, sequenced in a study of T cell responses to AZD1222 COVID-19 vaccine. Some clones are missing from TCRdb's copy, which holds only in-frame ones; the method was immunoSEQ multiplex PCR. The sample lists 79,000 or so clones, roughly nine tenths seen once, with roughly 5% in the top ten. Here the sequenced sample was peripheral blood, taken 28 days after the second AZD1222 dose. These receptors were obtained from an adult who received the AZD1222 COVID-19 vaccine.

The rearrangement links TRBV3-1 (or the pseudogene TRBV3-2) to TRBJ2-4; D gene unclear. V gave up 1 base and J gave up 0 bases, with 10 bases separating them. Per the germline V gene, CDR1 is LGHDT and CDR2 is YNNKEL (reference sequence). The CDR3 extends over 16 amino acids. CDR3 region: CASSQALQIAKNIQYF. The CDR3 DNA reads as TGTGCCAGCAGCCAAGCGCTACAGATAGCCAAAAACATTCAGTACTTC.

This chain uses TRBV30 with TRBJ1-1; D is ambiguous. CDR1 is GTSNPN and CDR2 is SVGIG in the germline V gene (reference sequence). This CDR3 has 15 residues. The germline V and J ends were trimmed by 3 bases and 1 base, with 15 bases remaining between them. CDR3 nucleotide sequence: TGTGCCTGGAGCACGGCAAACAGCCGGAACACTGAAGCTTTCTTT. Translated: CAWSTANSRNTEAFF.

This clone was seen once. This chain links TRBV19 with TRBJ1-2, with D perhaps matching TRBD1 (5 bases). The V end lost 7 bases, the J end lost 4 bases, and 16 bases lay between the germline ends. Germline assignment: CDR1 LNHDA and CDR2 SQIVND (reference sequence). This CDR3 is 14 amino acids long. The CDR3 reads CASTWTPEGYGYTF. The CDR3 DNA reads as TGTGCCAGTACTTGGACACCGGAGGGCTATGGCTACACCTTC.